This TCR beta chain was sequenced during a study of naive and memory T cell subsets. Study observations and caveats: Over 85% of naive TCR sequences appeared only once, unlike memory subsets. A few larger clonotypes appeared in naive repertoires, especially CD8, possibly memory cells re-expressing CD45RA. Naive and memory subsets had different power law exponents for TCR abundance. In CD4 and CD8 cells, diversity dropped from naive through EMRA.

An equimolar mix of two oligonucleotides served as the beta constant-region primer for TRBC1 and TRBC2. Nested alpha and beta constant-region primers with the SP2 primer drove four PCR rounds on ligated cDNA. TCRdb recomputed calls from the UMI-ligation and nested PCR reads with MiXCR, one row per CDR3 protein. Here the sample spans about 140,000 distinct CDR3 sequences, approximately 20% being singletons. V was shortened by 1 base and J by 7 bases, with 13 bases between the two germline ends. CDR3 length: 15 residues. Germline values: CDR1 LGHDT, CDR2 YNNKEL (reference sequence). Concerning this clonotype: Its matching antigen is unknown.

Sequencing input: naive CD8+ T cells from blood. The V gene is TRBV3-1, the J gene TRBJ2-2; D is perhaps TRBD1 or TRBD2 (6 bases each). This sequence originates from a human donor in good health. CDR3 DNA: TGTGCCAGCAGCCAAGTGGGGGCGGGAAGCGGGGAGCTGTTTTTT. It yields the protein CASSQVGAGSGELFF.